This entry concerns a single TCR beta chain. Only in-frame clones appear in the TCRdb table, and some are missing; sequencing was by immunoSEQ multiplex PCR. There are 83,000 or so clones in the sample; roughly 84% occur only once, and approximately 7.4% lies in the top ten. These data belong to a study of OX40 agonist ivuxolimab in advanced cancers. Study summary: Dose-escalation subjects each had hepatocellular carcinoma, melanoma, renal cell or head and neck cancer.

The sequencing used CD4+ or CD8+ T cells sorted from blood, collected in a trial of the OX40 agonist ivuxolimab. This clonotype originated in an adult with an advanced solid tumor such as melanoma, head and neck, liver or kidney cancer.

Written as DNA, the CDR3 is TGTGCCAGCTCACCCTCGGACAGGGGGCTTGGGTATAATTCACCCCTCCACTTT. It encodes CASSPSDRGLGYNSPLHF. This sequence joins TRBV18 and TRBJ1-6, with TRBD1 identical over 11 bases. The J segment lost 4 bases and the V segment lost 3 bases, leaving 8 bases of the junction unmatched. CDR1 and CDR2 (germline): KGHSH, LQKENI. The CDR3 is made up of 18 amino acids.